This T cell receptor (beta chain) was retrieved from a study of T-cell memory formation after mild COVID-19. Across the study: TCR clusters mostly belonged to single donors. Study results and limitations: Detection of some responders pre-infection suggested pre-existing cross-reactive memory T cells participated. Clones contracting across day 15 to 85 had a balanced CD4/CD8 profile; later expanding clones leaned CD4+.

V lost 1 base and J lost 2; bases outside the gene matches: 7. Per the germline V gene, CDR1 is SGHDT and CDR2 is YYEEEE. The CDR3 loop spans 16 amino acids. Constant-segment-primed 5'RACE gave TCR alpha and TCR beta cDNA libraries with sample barcodes and UMIs. In TCRdb, the 5' RACE reads were re-called with MiXCR into one record per CDR3 protein. The sample lists fewer than 550,000 distinct CDR3 sequences, roughly 20% seen once, with around 8.4% in the top ten. About this clonotype: Antigen unknown.

V gene TRBV5-6 combines with J gene TRBJ2-3, with 7 nucleotides matching TRBD1. Sequencing was done on a sample of PBMCs or a T cell subset sorted from them (not recorded which). This sequence was found in an adult woman who had mild COVID-19 (a few samples of this study predate the infection). Cell type and time point are not known. The CDR3 DNA sequence: TGTGCCAGCAGCTTGTTCCGGGACAGACTCACAGATACGCAGTATTTT. As protein: CASSLFRDRLTDTQYF.